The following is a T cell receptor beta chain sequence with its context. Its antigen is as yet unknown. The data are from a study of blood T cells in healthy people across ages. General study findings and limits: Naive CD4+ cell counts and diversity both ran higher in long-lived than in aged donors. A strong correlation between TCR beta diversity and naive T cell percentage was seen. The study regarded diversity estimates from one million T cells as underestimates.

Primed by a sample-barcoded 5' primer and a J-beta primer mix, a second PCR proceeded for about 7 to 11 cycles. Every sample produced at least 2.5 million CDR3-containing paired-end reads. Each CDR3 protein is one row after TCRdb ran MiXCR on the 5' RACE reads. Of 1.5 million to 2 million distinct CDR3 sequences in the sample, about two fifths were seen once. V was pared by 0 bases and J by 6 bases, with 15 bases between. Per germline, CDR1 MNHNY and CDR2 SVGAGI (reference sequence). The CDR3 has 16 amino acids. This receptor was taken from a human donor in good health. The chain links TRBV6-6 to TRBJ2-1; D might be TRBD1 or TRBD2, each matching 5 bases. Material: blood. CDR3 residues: CASSYSMGVSLNEQFF. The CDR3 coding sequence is TGTGCCAGCAGTTACTCGATGGGGGTTAGCCTCAATGAGCAGTTCTTC.